This T cell receptor beta chain derives from a study of blood T cell repertoires in COVID-19. For the study at large: Samples taken during acute and convalescent COVID-19 were collected in the United States, Italy and Spain. PBMCs, B-cell-depleted T cells, or T cells were the source of the cDNA or gDNA that made up the material.

Per the original methods: Reference gene primer amplification gave estimated nucleated cell counts. Only in-frame clones appear in the TCRdb table, and some are missing; sequencing was by immunoSEQ multiplex PCR. V and J calls plus clone size are reproduced from that table; the DNA served to infer D and trimming. There are about 69,000 clones in the sample; roughly 90% occur only once, and 1.5% to 2% lies in the top ten. The V end was cut by 7 bases, the J end by 0 bases, with 13 bases between. CDR1 SGHVS and CDR2 FQNEAQ come from the germline V gene. The CDR3 is made up of 15 amino acids. This TCR was recovered from a man younger than 40 with acute or convalescent COVID-19. The sequencing input was peripheral blood. This chain joins TRBV7-8 and TRBJ2-1; D is possibly TRBD2 (6 bases). In DNA, the CDR3 is TGTGCCAGCACTCAGCGGGTTAGCTCCTACAATGAGCAGTTCTTC. Its translation is CASTQRVSSYNEQFF.